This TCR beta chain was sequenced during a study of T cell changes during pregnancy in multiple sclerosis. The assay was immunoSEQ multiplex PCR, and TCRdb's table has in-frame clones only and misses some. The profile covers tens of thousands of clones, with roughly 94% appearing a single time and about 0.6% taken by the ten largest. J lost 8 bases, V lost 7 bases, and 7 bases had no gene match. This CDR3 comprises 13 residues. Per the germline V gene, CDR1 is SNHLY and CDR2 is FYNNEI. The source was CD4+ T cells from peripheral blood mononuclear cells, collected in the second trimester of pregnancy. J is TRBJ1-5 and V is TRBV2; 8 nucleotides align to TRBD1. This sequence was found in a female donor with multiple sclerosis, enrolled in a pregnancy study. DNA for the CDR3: TGTGCCAGCACGCAACAGGGACAGGAGCCCCAGCATTTT. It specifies CASTQQGQEPQHF.